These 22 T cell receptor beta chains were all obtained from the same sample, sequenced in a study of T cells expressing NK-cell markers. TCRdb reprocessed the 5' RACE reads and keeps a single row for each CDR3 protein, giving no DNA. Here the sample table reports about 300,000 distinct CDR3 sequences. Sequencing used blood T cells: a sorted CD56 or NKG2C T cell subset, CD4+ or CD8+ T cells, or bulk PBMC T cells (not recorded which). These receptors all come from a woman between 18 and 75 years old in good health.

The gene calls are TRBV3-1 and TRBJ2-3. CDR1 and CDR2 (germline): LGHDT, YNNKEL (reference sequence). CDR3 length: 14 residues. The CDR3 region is CASSQVGLANTQYF.

This CDR3 reads CASSPAGVNTGELFF. This chain connects TRBV12-3 or TRBV12-4 to TRBJ2-2; TCRdb calls TRBD1, which cannot be checked without DNA. This CDR3 is built from 15 residues.

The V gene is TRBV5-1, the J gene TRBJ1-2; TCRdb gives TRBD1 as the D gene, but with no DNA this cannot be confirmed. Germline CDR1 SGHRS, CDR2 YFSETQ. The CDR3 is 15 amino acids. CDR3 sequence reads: CASSLPGQGHYGYTF.

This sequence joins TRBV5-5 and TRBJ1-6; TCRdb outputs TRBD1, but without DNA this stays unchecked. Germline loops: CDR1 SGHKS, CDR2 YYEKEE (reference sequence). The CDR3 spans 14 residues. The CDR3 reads CASSQGFHNSPLHF.

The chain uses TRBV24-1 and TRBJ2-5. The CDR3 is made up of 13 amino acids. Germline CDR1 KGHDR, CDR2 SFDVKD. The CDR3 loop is CATSDSRTETQYF.

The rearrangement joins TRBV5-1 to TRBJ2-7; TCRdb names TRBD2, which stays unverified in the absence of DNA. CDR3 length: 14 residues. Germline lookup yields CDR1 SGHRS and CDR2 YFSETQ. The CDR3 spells CASSPGLEGYEQYF. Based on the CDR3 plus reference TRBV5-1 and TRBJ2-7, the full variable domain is KAGVTQTPRYLIKTRGQQVTLSCSPISGHRSVSWYQQTPGQGLQFLFEYFSETQRNKGNFPGRFSGRQFSNSRSEMNVSTLELGDSALYLCASSPGLEGYEQYFGPGTRLTVT.

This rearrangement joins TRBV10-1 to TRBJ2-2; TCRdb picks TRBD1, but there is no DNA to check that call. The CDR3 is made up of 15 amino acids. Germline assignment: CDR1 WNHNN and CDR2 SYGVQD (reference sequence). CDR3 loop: CASSESGRGTGELFF.

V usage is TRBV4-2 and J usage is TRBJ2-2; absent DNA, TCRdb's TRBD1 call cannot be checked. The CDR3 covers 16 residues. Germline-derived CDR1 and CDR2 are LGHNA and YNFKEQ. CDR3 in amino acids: CASSQVPGTDFGELFF.

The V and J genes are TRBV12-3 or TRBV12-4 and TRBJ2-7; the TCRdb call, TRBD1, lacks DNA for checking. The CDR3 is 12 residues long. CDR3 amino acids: CASSITGTEQYF.

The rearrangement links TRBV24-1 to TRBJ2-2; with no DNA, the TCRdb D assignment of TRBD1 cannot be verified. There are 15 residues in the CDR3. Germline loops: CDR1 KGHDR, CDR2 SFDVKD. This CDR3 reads CATSDPGQGTGELFF.

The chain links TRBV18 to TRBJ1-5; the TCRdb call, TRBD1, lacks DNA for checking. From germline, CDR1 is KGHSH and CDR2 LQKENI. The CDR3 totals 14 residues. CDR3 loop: CASSGQGSNQPQHF.

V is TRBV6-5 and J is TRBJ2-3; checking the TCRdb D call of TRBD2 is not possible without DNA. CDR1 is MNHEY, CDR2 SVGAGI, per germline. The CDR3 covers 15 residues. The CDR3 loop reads CASSYTGRDTDTQYF.

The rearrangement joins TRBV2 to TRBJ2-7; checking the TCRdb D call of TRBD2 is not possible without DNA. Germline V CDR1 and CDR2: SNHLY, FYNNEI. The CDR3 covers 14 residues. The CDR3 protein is CASTGLAGVGEQYF.

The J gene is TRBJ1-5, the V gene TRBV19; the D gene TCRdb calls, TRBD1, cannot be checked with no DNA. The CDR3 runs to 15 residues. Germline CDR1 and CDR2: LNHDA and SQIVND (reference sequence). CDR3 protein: CASSIGEAGRQPQHF.

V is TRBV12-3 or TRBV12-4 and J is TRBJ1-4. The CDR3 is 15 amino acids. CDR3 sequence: CASSSLVATNEKLFF.

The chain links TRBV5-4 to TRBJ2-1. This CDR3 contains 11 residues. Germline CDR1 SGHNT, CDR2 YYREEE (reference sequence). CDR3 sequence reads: CASRDGNEQFF.

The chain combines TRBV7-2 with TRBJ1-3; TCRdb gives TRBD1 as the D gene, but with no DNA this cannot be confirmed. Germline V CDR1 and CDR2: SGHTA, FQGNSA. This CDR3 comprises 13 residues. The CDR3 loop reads CASSERTGNTIYF.

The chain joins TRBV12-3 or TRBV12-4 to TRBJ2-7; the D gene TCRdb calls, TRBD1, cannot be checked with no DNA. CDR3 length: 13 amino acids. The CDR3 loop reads CASSFSGDGEQYF.

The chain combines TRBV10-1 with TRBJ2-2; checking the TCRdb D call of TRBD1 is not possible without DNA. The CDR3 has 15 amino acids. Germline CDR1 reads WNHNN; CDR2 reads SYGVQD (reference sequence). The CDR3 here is CASSERGKNTGELFF.

CDR3 sequence reads: CASSVGGAGYEQYF. The rearrangement joins TRBV25-1 to TRBJ2-7; TCRdb outputs TRBD1, but without DNA this stays unchecked. This CDR3 has 14 amino acids. Germline-derived CDR1 and CDR2 are MGHDK and SYGVNS.

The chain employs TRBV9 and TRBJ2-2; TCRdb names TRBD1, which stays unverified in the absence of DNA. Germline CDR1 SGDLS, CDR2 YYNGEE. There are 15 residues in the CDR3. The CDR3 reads CASMVGQGLNGELFF.

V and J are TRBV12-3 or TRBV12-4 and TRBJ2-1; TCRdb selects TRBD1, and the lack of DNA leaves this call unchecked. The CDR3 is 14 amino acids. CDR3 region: CASSPDGNGAEQFF.